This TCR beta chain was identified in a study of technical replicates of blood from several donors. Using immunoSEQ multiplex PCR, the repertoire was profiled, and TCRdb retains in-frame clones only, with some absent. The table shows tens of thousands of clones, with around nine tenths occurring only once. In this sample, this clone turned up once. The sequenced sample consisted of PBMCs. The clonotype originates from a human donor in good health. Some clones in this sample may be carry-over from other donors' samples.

Written as DNA, the CDR3 is TGCGCCAGCAGCCAAGCCCCGGACTGGGGATCCTACGAGCAGTACTTC. As protein: CASSQAPDWGSYEQYF. This sequence joins TRBV4-1 and TRBJ2-7; D possibly corresponds to TRBD2 (5 bases). V lost 1 base and J 1 base, leaving 14 bases between the germline ends. Per germline, CDR1 MGHRA and CDR2 YSYEKL. This CDR3 has 16 amino acids.